This T cell receptor beta chain was sequenced for a study of T cell repertoires in aging, cancer and after chemotherapy. TRB rearrangements spanning V, D and J were amplified using mixed TRB-A/B primers. TCRdb fed the multiplex PCR reads into MiXCR, producing one record per CDR3 protein. This table holds around 1,700 distinct CDR3 sequences, roughly a third found once. TCR beta rearrangements were amplified from peripheral blood genomic DNA. V shed 1 base and J shed 6 bases, with 8 bases lying between them. The CDR3 runs to 13 residues. Germline CDR1 is SGHTA and CDR2 is FQGNSA. The chain couples TRBV7-2 to TRBJ2-3; perhaps TRBD1 as D (6 bases). Specimen: blood. This clonotype was obtained from a human donor with a solid tumor. The donor label of this sample is uncertain. The chain's CDR3 is CASSLGGLDTQYF. The CDR3 DNA is TGTGCCAGCAGCTTAGGGGGGCTGGATACGCAGTATTTT.